The source of this T cell receptor (beta chain) is a study of tumour-infiltrating T cells in Burkitt lymphoma. Turning to the study itself: Repertoire clonality predicted overall and progression-free survival.

Data came from immunoSEQ multiplex PCR; TCRdb stores just in-frame clones and leaves some out. This sample carries about 14,000 clones, roughly 75% of them seen once, and the ten largest clones take 6% to 8.5%. This clone came up a few times. This CDR3 has 15 amino acids. Germline V gene data show CDR1 as LGHNA and CDR2 as YNFKEQ. V lost 0 bases to trimming and J lost 5 bases, with 11 bases between them. Sequencing was carried out using tumor tissue. The chain uses TRBV4-2 and TRBJ2-1, with D perhaps TRBD2 (6 bases). The TCR was taken from a human donor with diffuse large B-cell lymphoma. This CDR3 is CASSQEPSVNNEQFF. The CDR3 coding sequence is TGTGCCAGCAGCCAAGAGCCTAGCGTTAACAATGAGCAGTTCTTC.